What follows are 15 T cell receptor beta chains derived from one specimen sequenced in a study of PD-L1 blockade in urothelial cancer. Time point defined: peripheral blood 6 weeks after treatment start. The protocol was immunoSEQ multiplex PCR, while the TCRdb copy is restricted to in-frame clones and leaves out a portion. Among around 66,000 clones listed, roughly 86% were seen once. Sequencing used PBMCs, obtained around atezolizumab (anti-PD-L1) treatment. The receptors come from a man aged 60 to 75 with urothelial cancer.

In this sample, this clone turned up a few times. The chain combines TRBV9 with TRBJ2-1; the match to TRBD2 covers 11 bases. V was pared by 4 bases and J by 0 bases, with 6 bases of the junction left unmatched. This CDR3 has 17 amino acids. The germline CDR1 and CDR2 sequences are SGDLS and YYNGEE. CDR3 loop: CASSPRLAGSSYNEQFF. The CDR3 bases are TGTGCCAGCAGCCCCCGACTAGCGGGGAGCTCCTACAATGAGCAGTTCTTC.

The chain links TRBV4-1 to TRBJ2-7, with D tentatively TRBD2 (6 bases). Germline CDR1 is MGHRA and CDR2 is YSYEKL. V was trimmed by 1 base and J by 4 bases, leaving 8 bases between them. The CDR3 length is 13 residues. The CDR3 region is CASSQGGGYEQYF. In DNA form, the CDR3 reads TGCGCCAGCAGCCAAGGGGGAGGATACGAGCAGTACTTC.

CDR3 sequence (DNA): TGTGCCAGCAGCTTACGCCAAACTGAGCAGTACTTC. Its translation is CASSLRQTEQYF. V and J are TRBV13 and TRBJ2-7; no clear D gene. Trimming took off 2 bases at V and 7 bases at J, with 9 bases between the two ends. The CDR3 length is 12 residues. CDR1 PRHDT and CDR2 FYEKMQ come from the germline V gene (reference sequence).

CDR3 region: CASSFGGDSGNTIYF. CDR3 bases: TGTGCCAGCAGCTTTGGCGGCGACTCTGGAAACACCATATATTTT. The J gene is TRBJ1-3, the V gene TRBV11-1, with D unclear. V was cut by 3 bases and J by 0 bases, with 9 bases left in between. In germline, CDR1 is SGHAT, CDR2 FQDESV (reference sequence). The CDR3 has 15 amino acids.

This clone was counted a few times. The gene calls are TRBV11-3 and TRBJ1-5; D is undetermined. Germline V lookup: CDR1 SGHNT, CDR2 YENEEA. V lost 5 bases to trimming and J lost 0 bases, with 11 bases between them. CDR3 length equals 15 residues. The CDR3 protein is CASSPGSYSNQPQHF. The CDR3 nucleotides read TGTGCCAGCAGCCCCGGGAGCTATAGCAATCAGCCCCAGCATTTT.

This clone was picked up one time. The chain is built from TRBV5-6 and TRBJ2-7, with a tentative D call TRBD1 (6 bases). The length of the CDR3 is 14 residues. The V end lost 1 base, the J end lost 3 bases, and 11 bases lay between the germline ends. Germline lookup yields CDR1 SGHDT and CDR2 YYEEEE. The CDR3 nucleotides read TGTGCCAGCAGCTTGCAGGGGATGATCTACGAGCAGTACTTC. Its protein product is CASSLQGMIYEQYF.

This sequence joins TRBV27 and TRBJ2-2; TRBD2 matches 7 bases. Per germline, CDR1 MNHEY and CDR2 SMNVEV (reference sequence). The V segment lost 2 bases and the J segment 4 bases; nucleotides outside the gene matches: 4. The CDR3 runs to 15 residues. In DNA, the CDR3 is TGTGCCAGCAGTTTACTCCCGGGAGGCACCGGGGAGCTGTTTTTT. Translated: CASSLLPGGTGELFF.

The CDR3 reads CASWNSGTGGDEQYF. Written as DNA, the CDR3 is TGTGCCAGCTGGAACTCCGGGACAGGGGGCGACGAGCAGTACTTC. The J gene is TRBJ2-7, the V gene TRBV28; TRBD1 aligns across 12 bases. This CDR3 region has 15 residues. CDR1 is MDHEN and CDR2 is SYDVKM in the germline V gene. With 8 bases clipped from V and 5 bases from J, the junction kept 10 bases outside the gene matches.

The genes are TRBV7-8 and TRBJ2-7; D is ambiguous. The CDR3 length is 14 residues. Germline lookup yields CDR1 SGHVS and CDR2 FQNEAQ. V lost 4 bases, J lost 0 bases, and 10 bases lay in between. This CDR3 reads CASSSPSSSYEQYF. The CDR3 DNA reads as TGTGCCAGCAGCTCCCCGAGTAGCTCCTACGAGCAGTACTTC.

This sequence joins TRBV6-1 and TRBJ2-1; D uncertain. Germline V lookup: CDR1 MNHNS, CDR2 SASEGT. The V end was cut by 2 bases, the J end by 6 bases, with 14 bases between. The CDR3 runs to 15 residues. The CDR3 nucleotides read TGTGCCAGCAGTGAATGGGCAATAGGTAGCAATGAGCAGTTCTTC. Protein product: CASSEWAIGSNEQFF.

This chain uses TRBV18 with TRBJ2-6, with 9 bases lining up with TRBD2. CDR1 and CDR2 (germline): KGHSH, LQKENI. The CDR3 is 18 residues long. V lost 2 bases, J lost 2 bases, and 7 bases stayed unmatched. The CDR3 coding sequence is TGTGCCAGCTCACCATCGGGACTAGCAGGCGCTGGGGCCAACGTCCTGACTTTC. Translated, it gives CASSPSGLAGAGANVLTF.

The CDR3 DNA reads TGTGCCAGCAGCTTCGGGGGTCCCTACGAGCAGTACTTC. Amino acids: CASSFGGPYEQYF. V is TRBV5-6 and J is TRBJ2-7, with a tentative D call TRBD2 (6 bases). Germline CDR1 SGHDT, CDR2 YYEEEE. The ends were cut back, 2 bases at V and 2 bases at J, with 8 bases in the middle. The CDR3 loop spans 13 amino acids.

The chain couples TRBV10-1 to TRBJ1-1; D is undetermined. V gave up 5 bases and J gave up 6 bases, with 10 bases separating them. The CDR3 consists of 12 residues. Per germline, CDR1 WNHNN and CDR2 SYGVQD (reference sequence). CDR3 sequence reads: CASSSTGAEAFF. The CDR3 coding sequence is TGCGCCAGCAGTTCCACCGGGGCTGAAGCTTTCTTT.

V and J are TRBV7-2 and TRBJ1-1; D is possibly TRBD1 (5 bases). CDR3 size: 14 residues. In germline, CDR1 is SGHTA, CDR2 FQGNSA. The ends were cut back, 1 base at V and 1 base at J, with 7 bases in the middle. CDR3 loop: CASSLVGPNTEAFF. The CDR3 DNA follows: TGTGCCAGCAGCTTAGTGGGGCCGAACACTGAAGCTTTCTTT.

Only one count was recorded for this clone. The V call is TRBV11-3, the J call TRBJ1-1; 8 positions agree with TRBD1. The CDR3 totals 18 residues. The germline V gene has CDR1 SGHNT and CDR2 YENEEA. J lost 5 bases, V lost 3 bases, and 17 bases had no gene match. The CDR3 DNA reads TGTGCCAGCAGCTTCTTGTCGTGGGGACAGGTTGGCGGGACTGAAGCTTTCTTT. As protein: CASSFLSWGQVGGTEAFF. Supplemented by reference TRBV11-3 and TRBJ1-1, the full variable domain reads EAGVVQSPRYKIIEKKQPVAFWCNPISGHNTLYWYLQNLGQGPELLIRYENEEAVDDSQLPKDRFSAERLKGVDSTLKIQPAELGDSAVYLCASSFLSWGQVGGTEAFFGQGTRLTVV.